This is a list of T cell receptor beta chains from one sample in a study of early T cells in non-severe SARS-CoV-2 infection. From the 5' RACE reads, TCRdb called clonotypes with MiXCR, one entry per CDR3 protein. The table has roughly 45,000 distinct CDR3 sequences, 6.2% seen once; the top ten hold roughly 6.9%. Here the sequenced sample was whole blood, taken at baseline. The receptors shown here come from an adult who was a healthcare worker with PCR-confirmed SARS-CoV-2 infection or an uninfected control (not recorded which). Both conserved end residues are part of each CDR3. Fields, in order: V gene, J gene, CDR3 protein.

TRBV7-8	TRBJ2-2	CASSLVGQGGTGELFF
TRBV19	TRBJ1-4	CASSFSTARNEKLFF
TRBV28	TRBJ2-4	CASRGQGVNIQYF
TRBV27	TRBJ1-5	CASRSAASIYQPQHF
TRBV12-3/TRBV12-4	TRBJ1-2	CASRDWTDYGYTF
TRBV11-2	TRBJ2-1	CASSNPGGYEQFF
TRBV24-1	TRBJ2-1	CATSGERGRAVNEQFF
TRBV6-5	TRBJ2-6	CASSHRDSTAGANVLTF
TRBV29-1	TRBJ1-6	CSVRTANNSPLHF
TRBV27	TRBJ2-1	CASSPGTARVPFF
TRBV6-5	TRBJ2-3	CASSKPRDRGFADTQYF
TRBV4-2	TRBJ2-5	CASSQNPDRQETQYF
TRBV19	TRBJ2-1	CASQIALSFPAEQFF
TRBV7-3	TRBJ2-2	CASSLRPAGVVGELFF
TRBV19	TRBJ1-5	CASRIPTGGLGQPQHF
TRBV6-2/TRBV6-3	TRBJ1-5	CASSYGASNQPQHF
TRBV5-6	TRBJ2-7	CASSFASGRAQYF
TRBV2	TRBJ2-2	CASSGSGYRGELFF
TRBV29-1	TRBJ2-5	CSVERTLGETQYF
TRBV20-1	TRBJ2-1	CSAERTSGAYNEQFF
TRBV6-5	TRBJ1-1	CASSLDLGNTEAFF
TRBV7-7	TRBJ2-3	CASSLSQGGTDTQYF
TRBV7-6	TRBJ2-7	CASSSASYEQYF
TRBV2	TRBJ2-6	CASGLRLIFSGANVLTF
TRBV4-1	TRBJ1-4	CASSPGEGAWEKLFF
TRBV6-1	TRBJ1-3	CASSPRQPLSSGNTIYF
TRBV7-2	TRBJ2-3	CASSFIGGRVGDTQYF
TRBV24-1	TRBJ2-7	CATSDPGQGYEQYF
TRBV2	TRBJ1-2	CASSAEARGYTF